In this sample, the clone carrying this T cell receptor beta chain turned up many times. Antigen: not known. Profiling that covered TCR beta VDJ and CDR3 relied on genomic DNA as its template. TCRdb analysed the reads with MiXCR anew, one entry per CDR3 protein. In the table there are approximately 100,000 distinct CDR3 sequences, around two thirds of which are singletons. Selection for sequencing was limited to patients who had shown CD8+CD57+ cell expansion by flow cytometry. The patients all had a severe acquired aplastic anemia diagnosis. No therapy had been given to the patients at the time of blood sampling. The data were taken from a study of CD8+CD57+ T cells in acquired aplastic anemia. Overall study: Each DNA sample taken from sorted CD4+ and CD8+ cells came to 3 to 4 ug on average. Overall study findings and caveats: Researchers report that around 29 CD8+ CDR3 sequences appeared in both patients and controls.

The V end lost 1 base, the J end lost 3 bases, and 10 bases lay between the germline ends. Germline CDR1 is MGHRA and CDR2 is YSYEKL. The CDR3 is 15 amino acids. Sequencing was carried out using sorted CD4+, CD8+, or CD8+CD57+ T cells (not recorded which) from PBMCs. This chain uses TRBV4-1 with TRBJ1-3; the D gene is possibly TRBD1 (5 bases). The source is a human donor with aplastic anemia. CDR3 DNA: TGCGCCAGCAGCCAAGGAAGGGGCAATGGAAACACCATATATTTT. It specifies CASSQGRGNGNTIYF.